These 7 T cell receptor beta chains were all obtained from the same sample, sequenced in a study of cytomegalovirus exposure and HLA in healthy donors. With 60 Vbeta and 13 Jbeta primers, the PCR was carried out. Repertoires were generated with immunoSEQ multiplex PCR, while TCRdb's copy carries only in-frame clones and drops some. Of some 120,000 clones listed, around 76% are singletons. Sequenced material: PBMCs. These receptors all stem from a woman between 55 and 75 years old in good health and CMV-seropositive.

The genes are TRBV9 and TRBJ2-2, with D possibly TRBD1 on 5 matching bases. This CDR3 region has 17 residues. V was cut by 0 bases and J by 2 bases, with 14 bases left in between. Germline CDR1 SGDLS, CDR2 YYNGEE. The CDR3 region has the DNA TGTGCCAGCAGCGTAGTGGGTGGGGCCTTTAACACCGGGGAGCTGTTTTTT. Amino acids: CASSVVGGAFNTGELFF. Drawing the rest from reference TRBV9 and TRBJ2-2, the complete variable domain is DSGVTQTPKHLITATGQRVTLRCSPRSGDLSVYWYQQSLDQGLQFLIQYYNGEERAKGNILERFSAQQFPDLHSELNLSSLELGDSALYFCASSVVGGAFNTGELFFGEGSRLTVL.

V and J are TRBV15 and TRBJ1-4; D is perhaps TRBD1 (5 bases). V lost 3 bases, J lost 6 bases, and 14 bases lay in between. The CDR3 is 15 amino acids. The germline V gene has CDR1 LNHNV and CDR2 YYDKDF (reference sequence). The CDR3 loop is CATSREQAVDEKLFF. The CDR3 nucleotides are TGTGCCACCAGCAGGGAACAGGCCGTGGATGAAAAACTGTTTTTT.

This clone has only one observation. The J gene is TRBJ2-1, the V gene TRBV5-1; 12 positions agree with TRBD2. J was trimmed by 4 bases and V by 5 bases; bases with no gene match: 7. There are 16 residues in the CDR3. Germline CDR1 reads SGHRS; CDR2 reads YFSETQ. The CDR3 coding sequence is TGCGCCAGCAGAGGACTAGCGGGACATAGTTACAATGAGCAGTTCTTC. Protein product: CASRGLAGHSYNEQFF.

This sequence joins TRBV4-3 and TRBJ1-1, with a possible D match to TRBD1 (5 bases). The germline V and J ends were trimmed by 4 bases and 5 bases, with 14 bases remaining between them. The CDR3 loop spans 14 amino acids. The germline gives CDR1 LGHNA, CDR2 YSLEER. The CDR3 DNA is TGCGCCAGCAGCCCTGGGGGGGGGAGGACTGAAGCTTTCTTT. Amino acids: CASSPGGGRTEAFF.

This chain joins TRBV4-2 and TRBJ1-5; 7 bases align to TRBD1. The germline V gene has CDR1 LGHNA and CDR2 YNFKEQ. V was pared by 0 bases and J by 4 bases, with 6 bases of the junction left unmatched. The CDR3 is made up of 16 amino acids. DNA for the CDR3: TGTGCCAGCAGCCAAGATTTAAGGGGACAGAATCAGCCCCAGCATTTT. It translates to CASSQDLRGQNQPQHF.

The chain links TRBV10-3 to TRBJ2-3; 12 bases line up with TRBD1. This CDR3 contains 17 residues. J was trimmed by 4 bases and V by 4 bases; bases with no gene match: 9. In germline, CDR1 is ENHRY, CDR2 SYGVKD. The CDR3 region is CAISVFGTGGRADTQYF. The CDR3 DNA is TGTGCCATCAGTGTTTTTGGGACAGGGGGCCGGGCAGATACGCAGTATTTT.

J is TRBJ1-3 and V is TRBV29-1; 7 bases align to TRBD1. V gave up 2 bases and J gave up 0 bases; unmatched junction bases: 13. Germline loops: CDR1 SQVTM, CDR2 ANQGSEA. There are 18 residues in the CDR3. The CDR3 is CSVEPKGQPIYSGNTIYF. The CDR3 coding sequence is TGCAGCGTTGAACCTAAGGGACAGCCGATCTACTCTGGAAACACCATATATTTT.